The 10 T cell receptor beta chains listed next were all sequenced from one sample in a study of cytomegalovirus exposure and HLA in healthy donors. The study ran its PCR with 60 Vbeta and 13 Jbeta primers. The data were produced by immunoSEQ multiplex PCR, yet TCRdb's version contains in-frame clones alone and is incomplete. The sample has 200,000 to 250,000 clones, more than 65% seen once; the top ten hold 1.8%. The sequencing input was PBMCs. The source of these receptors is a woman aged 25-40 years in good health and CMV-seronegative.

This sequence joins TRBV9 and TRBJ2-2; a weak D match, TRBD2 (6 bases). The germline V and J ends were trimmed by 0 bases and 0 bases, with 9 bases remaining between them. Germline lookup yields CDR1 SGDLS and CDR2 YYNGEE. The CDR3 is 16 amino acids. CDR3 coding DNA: TGTGCCAGCAGCGTAGGCGGGGCTCCGAACACCGGGGAGCTGTTTTTT. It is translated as CASSVGGAPNTGELFF. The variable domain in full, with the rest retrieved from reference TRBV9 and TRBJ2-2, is DSGVTQTPKHLITATGQRVTLRCSPRSGDLSVYWYQQSLDQGLQFLIQYYNGEERAKGNILERFSAQQFPDLHSELNLSSLELGDSALYFCASSVGGAPNTGELFFGEGSRLTVL.

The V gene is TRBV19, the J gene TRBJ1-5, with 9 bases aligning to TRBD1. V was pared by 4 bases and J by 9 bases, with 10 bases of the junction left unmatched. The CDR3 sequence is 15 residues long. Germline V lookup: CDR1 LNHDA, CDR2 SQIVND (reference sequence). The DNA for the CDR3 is TGTGCCAGTAGTACCGGGACAGGGTTTAGGGGGCCCCAGCATTTT. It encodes CASSTGTGFRGPQHF. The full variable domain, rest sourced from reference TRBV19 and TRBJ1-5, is DGGITQSPKYLFRKEGQNVTLSCEQNLNHDAMYWYRQDPGQGLRLIYYSQIVNDFQKGDIAEGYSVSREKKESFPLTVTSAQKNPTAFYLCASSTGTGFRGPQHFGDGTRLSIL.

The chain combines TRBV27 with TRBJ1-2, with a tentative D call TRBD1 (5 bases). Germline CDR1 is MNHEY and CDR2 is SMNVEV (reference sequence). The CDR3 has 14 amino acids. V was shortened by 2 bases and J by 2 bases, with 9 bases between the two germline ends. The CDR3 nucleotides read TGTGCCAGCAGTTTAGGGCGGGGGAACTATGGCTACACCTTC. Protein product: CASSLGRGNYGYTF.

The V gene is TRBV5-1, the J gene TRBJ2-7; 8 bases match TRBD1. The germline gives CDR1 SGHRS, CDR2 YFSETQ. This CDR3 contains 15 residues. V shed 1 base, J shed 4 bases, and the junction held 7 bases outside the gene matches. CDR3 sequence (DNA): TGCGCCAGCAGCTTGACCCCCGGGACAGGTTACGAGCAGTACTTC. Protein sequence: CASSLTPGTGYEQYF.

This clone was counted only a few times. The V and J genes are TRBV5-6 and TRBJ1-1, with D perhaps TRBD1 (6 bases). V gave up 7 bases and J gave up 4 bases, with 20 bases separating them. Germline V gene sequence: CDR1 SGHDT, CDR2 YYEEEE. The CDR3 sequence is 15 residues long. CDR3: CASESGQFESTEAFF. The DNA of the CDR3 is TGTGCCAGCGAATCAGGACAGTTTGAGAGCACTGAAGCTTTCTTT.

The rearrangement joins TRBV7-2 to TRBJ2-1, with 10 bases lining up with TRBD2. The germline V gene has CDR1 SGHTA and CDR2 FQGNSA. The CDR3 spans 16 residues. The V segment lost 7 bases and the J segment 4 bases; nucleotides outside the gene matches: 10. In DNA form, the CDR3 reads TGTGCCAGCACTCTAACCGGGACTAGCGAATACAATGAGCAGTTCTTC. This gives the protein CASTLTGTSEYNEQFF.

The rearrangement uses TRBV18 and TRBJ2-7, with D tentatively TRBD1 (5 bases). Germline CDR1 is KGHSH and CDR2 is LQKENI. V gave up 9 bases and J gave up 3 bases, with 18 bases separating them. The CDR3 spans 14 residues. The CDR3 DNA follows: TGTGCCAGTTCTACAGGACGACGGAACTACGAGCAGTACTTC. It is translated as CASSTGRRNYEQYF.

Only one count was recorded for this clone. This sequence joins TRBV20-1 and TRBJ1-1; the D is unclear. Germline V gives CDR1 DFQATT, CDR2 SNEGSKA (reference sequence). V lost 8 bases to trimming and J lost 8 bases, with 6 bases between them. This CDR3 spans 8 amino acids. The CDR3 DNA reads TGCAGTCCGCGAGAAGCTTTCTTT. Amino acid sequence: CSPREAFF.

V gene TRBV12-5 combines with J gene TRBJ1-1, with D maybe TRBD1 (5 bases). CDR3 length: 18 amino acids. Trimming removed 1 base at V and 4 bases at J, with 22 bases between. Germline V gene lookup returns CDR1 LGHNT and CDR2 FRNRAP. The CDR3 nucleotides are TGTGCTAGTGGTTTGGACCCAGGGATTGGGTCTCAGAGCACTGAAGCTTTCTTT. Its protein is CASGLDPGIGSQSTEAFF.

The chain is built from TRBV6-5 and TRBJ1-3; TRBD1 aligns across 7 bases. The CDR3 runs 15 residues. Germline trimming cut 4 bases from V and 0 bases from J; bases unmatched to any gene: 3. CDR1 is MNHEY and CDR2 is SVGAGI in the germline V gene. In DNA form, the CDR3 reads TGTGCCAGCAGTTTTTCAGGGGGCTCTGGAAACACCATATATTTT. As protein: CASSFSGGSGNTIYF.